Here is one T cell receptor (beta chain) with its context. The entry originates in a study of PD-1 blockade in classical Hodgkin lymphoma. Generated by immunoSEQ multiplex PCR, the TCRdb table keeps only in-frame clones and is missing some. The sample shows 70,000 or so clones, approximately 93% of them seen only once. The time point was: newly diagnosed, previously untreated cHL patient sample. Germline CDR1 is LNHDA and CDR2 is SQIVND (reference sequence). V was pared by 7 bases and J by 8 bases, with 17 bases between. The CDR3 totals 13 residues. This TCR derives from a human donor with classical Hodgkin lymphoma. The sample consisted of peripheral blood mononuclear cells (PBMCs). The chain combines TRBV19 with TRBJ1-2; D might be TRBD1 (6 bases). The CDR3 nucleotides read TGTGCCAGTACCTCCCGGGACATTGGGGGCTACACCTTC. Translated: CASTSRDIGGYTF.